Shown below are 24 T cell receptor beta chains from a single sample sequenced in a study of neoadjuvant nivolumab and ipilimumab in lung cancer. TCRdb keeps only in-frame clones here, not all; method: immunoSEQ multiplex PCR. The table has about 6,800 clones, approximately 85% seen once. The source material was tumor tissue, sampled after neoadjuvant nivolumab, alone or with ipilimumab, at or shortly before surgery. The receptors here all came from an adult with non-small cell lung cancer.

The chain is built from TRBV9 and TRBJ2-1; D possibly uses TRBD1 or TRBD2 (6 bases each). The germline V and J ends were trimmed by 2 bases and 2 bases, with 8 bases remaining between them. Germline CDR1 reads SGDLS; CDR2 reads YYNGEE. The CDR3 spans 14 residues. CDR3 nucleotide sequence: TGTGCCAGCAGCGTGGGGGGCGCCTACAATGAGCAGTTCTTC. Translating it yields CASSVGGAYNEQFF. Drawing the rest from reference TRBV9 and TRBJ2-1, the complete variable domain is DSGVTQTPKHLITATGQRVTLRCSPRSGDLSVYWYQQSLDQGLQFLIQYYNGEERAKGNILERFSAQQFPDLHSELNLSSLELGDSALYFCASSVGGAYNEQFFGPGTRLTVL.

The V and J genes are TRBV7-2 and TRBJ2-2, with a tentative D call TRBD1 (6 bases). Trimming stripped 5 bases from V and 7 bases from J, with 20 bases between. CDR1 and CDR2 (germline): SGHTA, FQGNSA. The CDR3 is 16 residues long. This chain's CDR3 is CASSLGGVEVGGELFF. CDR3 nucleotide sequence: TGTGCCAGCAGCCTTGGGGGCGTGGAGGTCGGCGGGGAGCTGTTTTTT.

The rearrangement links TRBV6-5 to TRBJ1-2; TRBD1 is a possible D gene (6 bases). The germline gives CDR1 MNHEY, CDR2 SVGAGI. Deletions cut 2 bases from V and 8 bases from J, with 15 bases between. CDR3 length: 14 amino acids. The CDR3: CASSYVQGNSGYTF. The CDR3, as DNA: TGTGCCAGCAGTTACGTACAGGGTAATAGCGGCTACACCTTC.

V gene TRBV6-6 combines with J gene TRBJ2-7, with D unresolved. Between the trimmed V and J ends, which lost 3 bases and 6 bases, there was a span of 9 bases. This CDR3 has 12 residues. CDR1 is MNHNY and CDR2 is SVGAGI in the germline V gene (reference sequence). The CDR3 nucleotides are TGTGCCAGCAGTTATTCTTTGGGCGAGCAGTACTTC. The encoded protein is CASSYSLGEQYF.

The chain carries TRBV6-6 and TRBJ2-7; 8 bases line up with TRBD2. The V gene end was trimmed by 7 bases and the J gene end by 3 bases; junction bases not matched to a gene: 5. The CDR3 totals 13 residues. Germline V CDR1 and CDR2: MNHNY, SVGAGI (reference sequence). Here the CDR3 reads CASTFAGGYEQYF. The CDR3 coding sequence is TGTGCCAGCACCTTTGCGGGGGGCTACGAGCAGTACTTC.

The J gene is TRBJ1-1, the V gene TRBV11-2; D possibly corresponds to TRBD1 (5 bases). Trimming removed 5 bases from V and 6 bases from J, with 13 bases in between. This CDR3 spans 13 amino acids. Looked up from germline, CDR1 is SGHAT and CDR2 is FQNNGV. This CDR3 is CASSPDRGAEAFF. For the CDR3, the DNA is TGTGCCAGCAGCCCAGATAGAGGGGCTGAAGCTTTCTTT.

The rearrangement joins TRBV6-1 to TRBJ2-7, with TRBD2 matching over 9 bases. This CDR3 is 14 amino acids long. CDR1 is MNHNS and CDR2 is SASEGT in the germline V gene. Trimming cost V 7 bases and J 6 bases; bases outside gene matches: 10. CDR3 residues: CASIWGSGGPEQYF. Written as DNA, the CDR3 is TGTGCCAGCATTTGGGGGAGCGGGGGGCCCGAGCAGTACTTC.

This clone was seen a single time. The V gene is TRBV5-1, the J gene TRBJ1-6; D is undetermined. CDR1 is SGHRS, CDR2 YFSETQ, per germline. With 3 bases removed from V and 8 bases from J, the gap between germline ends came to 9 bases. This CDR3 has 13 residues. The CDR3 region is CASSYGRYSPLHF. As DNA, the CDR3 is TGCGCCAGCAGCTACGGACGGTATTCACCCCTCCACTTT. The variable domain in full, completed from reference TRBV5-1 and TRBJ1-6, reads KAGVTQTPRYLIKTRGQQVTLSCSPISGHRSVSWYQQTPGQGLQFLFEYFSETQRNKGNFPGRFSGRQFSNSRSEMNVSTLELGDSALYLCASSYGRYSPLHFGNGTRLTVT.

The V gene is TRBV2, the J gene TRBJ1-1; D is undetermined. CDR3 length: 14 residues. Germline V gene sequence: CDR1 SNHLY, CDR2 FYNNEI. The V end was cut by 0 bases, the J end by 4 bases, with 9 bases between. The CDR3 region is CASSEAWGSTEAFF. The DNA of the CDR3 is TGTGCCAGCAGTGAAGCGTGGGGAAGCACTGAAGCTTTCTTT.

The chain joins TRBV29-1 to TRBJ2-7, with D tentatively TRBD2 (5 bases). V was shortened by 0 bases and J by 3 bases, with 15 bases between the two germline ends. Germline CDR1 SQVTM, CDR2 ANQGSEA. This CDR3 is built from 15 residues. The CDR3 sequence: CSVEEGGDRNYEQYF. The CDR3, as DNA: TGCAGCGTTGAAGAAGGAGGAGACCGTAACTACGAGCAGTACTTC.

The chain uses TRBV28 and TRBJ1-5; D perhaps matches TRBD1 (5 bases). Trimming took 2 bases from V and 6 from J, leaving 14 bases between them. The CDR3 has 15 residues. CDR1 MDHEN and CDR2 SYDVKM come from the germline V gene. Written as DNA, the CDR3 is TGTGCCAGCAGTTTAGGGCAGGGCAACTTTCAGCCCCAGCATTTT. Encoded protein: CASSLGQGNFQPQHF.

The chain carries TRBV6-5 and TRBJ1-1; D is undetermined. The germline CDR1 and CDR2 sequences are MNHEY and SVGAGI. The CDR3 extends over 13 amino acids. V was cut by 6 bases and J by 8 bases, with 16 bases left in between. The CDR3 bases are TGTGCCAGCAGACGAGGACTGCCCTGCGAAGCTTTCTTT. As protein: CASRRGLPCEAFF.

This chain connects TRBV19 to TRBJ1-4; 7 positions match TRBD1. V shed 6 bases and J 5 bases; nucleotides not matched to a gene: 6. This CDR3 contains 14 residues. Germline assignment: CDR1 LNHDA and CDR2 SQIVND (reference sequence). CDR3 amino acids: CASRLTGENEKLFF. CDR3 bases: TGTGCCAGTAGGCTCACAGGGGAGAATGAAAAACTGTTTTTT. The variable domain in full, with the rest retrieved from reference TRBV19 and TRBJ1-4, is DGGITQSPKYLFRKEGQNVTLSCEQNLNHDAMYWYRQDPGQGLRLIYYSQIVNDFQKGDIAEGYSVSREKKESFPLTVTSAQKNPTAFYLCASRLTGENEKLFFGSGTQLSVL.

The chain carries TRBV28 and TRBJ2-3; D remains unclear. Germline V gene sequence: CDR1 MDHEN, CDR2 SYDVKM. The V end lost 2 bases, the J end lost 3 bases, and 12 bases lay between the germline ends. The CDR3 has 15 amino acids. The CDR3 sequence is CASSLEWGSTDTQYF. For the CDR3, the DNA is TGTGCCAGCAGTTTAGAATGGGGTAGTACAGATACGCAGTATTTT.

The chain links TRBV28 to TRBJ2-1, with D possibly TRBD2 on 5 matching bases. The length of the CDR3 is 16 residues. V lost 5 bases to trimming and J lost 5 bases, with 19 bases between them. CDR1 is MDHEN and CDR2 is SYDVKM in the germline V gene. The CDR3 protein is CASSPWGVVNHNEQFF. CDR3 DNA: TGTGCCAGCAGTCCATGGGGAGTAGTAAATCACAATGAGCAGTTCTTC. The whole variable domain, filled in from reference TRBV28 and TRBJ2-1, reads DVKVTQSSRYLVKRTGEKVFLECVQDMDHENMFWYRQDPGLGLRLIYFSYDVKMKEKGDIPEGYSVSREKKERFSLILESASTNQTSMYLCASSPWGVVNHNEQFFGPGTRLTVL.

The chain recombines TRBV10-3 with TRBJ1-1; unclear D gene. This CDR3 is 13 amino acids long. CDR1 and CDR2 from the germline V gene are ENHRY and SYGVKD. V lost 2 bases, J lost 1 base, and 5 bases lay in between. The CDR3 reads CAISELRNTEAFF. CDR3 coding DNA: TGTGCCATCAGTGAGCTCAGGAACACTGAAGCTTTCTTT.

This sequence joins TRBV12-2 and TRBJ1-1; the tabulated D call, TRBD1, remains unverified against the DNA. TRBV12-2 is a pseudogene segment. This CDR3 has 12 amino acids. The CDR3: CASHRQDTEAFF. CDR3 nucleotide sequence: TGTGCAAGCCATCGACAGGACACTGAAGCTTTCTTT.

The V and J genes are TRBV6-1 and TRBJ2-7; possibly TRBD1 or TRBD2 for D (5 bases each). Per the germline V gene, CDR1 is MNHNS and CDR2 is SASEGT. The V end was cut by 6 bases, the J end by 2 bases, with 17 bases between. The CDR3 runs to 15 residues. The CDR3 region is CASRPLPGSTYEQYF. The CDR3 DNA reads TGTGCCAGCAGACCTTTGCCAGGGAGTACCTACGAGCAGTACTTC.

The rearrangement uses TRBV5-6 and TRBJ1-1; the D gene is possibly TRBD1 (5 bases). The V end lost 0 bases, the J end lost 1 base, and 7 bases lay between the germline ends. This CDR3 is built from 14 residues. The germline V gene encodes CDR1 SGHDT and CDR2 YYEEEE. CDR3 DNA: TGTGCCAGCAGCTTGGTTGGGGGGAACACTGAAGCTTTCTTT. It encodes CASSLVGGNTEAFF.

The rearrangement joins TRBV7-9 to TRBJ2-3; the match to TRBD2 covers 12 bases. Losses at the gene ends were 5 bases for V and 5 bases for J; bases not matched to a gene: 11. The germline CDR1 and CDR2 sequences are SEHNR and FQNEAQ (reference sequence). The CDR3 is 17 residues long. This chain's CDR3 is CASSKRTSGATVDTQYF. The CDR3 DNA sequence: TGTGCCAGCAGCAAACGGACTAGCGGGGCCACGGTAGATACGCAGTATTTT.

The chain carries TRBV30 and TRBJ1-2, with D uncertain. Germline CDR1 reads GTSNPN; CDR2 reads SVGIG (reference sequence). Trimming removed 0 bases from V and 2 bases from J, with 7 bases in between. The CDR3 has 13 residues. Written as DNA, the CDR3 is TGTGCCTGGAGTGTATACGTAAACTATGGCTACACCTTC. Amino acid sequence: CAWSVYVNYGYTF.

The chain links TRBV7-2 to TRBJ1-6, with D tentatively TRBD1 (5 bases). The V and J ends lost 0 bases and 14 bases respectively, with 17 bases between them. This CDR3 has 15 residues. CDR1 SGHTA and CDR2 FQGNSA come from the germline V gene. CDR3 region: CASSLASGRGATLHF. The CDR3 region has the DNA TGTGCCAGCAGCTTAGCATCTGGACGAGGGGCAACCCTCCACTTT. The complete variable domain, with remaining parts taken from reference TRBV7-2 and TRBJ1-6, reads GAGVSQSPSNKVTEKGKDVELRCDPISGHTALYWYRQSLGQGLEFLIYFQGNSAPDKSGLPSDRFSAERTGGSVSTLTIQRTQQEDSAVYLCASSLASGRGATLHFGNGTRLTVT.

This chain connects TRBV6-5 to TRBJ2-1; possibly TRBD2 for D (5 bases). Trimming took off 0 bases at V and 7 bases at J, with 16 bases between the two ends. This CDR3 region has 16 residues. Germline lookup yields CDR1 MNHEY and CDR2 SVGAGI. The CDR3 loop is CASSYSGSGWANEQFF. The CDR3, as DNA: TGTGCCAGCAGTTACTCAGGTTCGGGGTGGGCGAATGAGCAGTTCTTC.

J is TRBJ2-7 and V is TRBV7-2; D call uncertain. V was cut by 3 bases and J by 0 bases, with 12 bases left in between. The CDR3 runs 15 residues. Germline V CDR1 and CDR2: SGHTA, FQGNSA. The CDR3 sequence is CASSLALRHSYEQYF. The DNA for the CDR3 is TGTGCCAGCAGCTTGGCACTTCGGCACTCCTACGAGCAGTACTTC.